These 17 T cell receptor beta chains were sequenced from one sample in a study of radiation and T cells in renal cell carcinoma. Described time point: blood 4 weeks post-SBRT, at nephrectomy. Treatment described: 15 Gy SBRT to primary tumor, nephrectomy 4 weeks later. Generated by immunoSEQ multiplex PCR, the TCRdb table keeps only in-frame clones and is missing some. The sample lists about 43,000 clones; about 82% were seen once. Sequenced here: blood, sampled from a patient whose treatment included radiotherapy and nephrectomy. The source of these receptors is a woman in her 70s with renal cell carcinoma.

This chain joins TRBV10-3 and TRBJ1-2; 7 nucleotides match TRBD1. This CDR3 contains 14 residues. V was pared by 6 bases and J by 3 bases, with 7 bases of the junction left unmatched. Germline V lookup: CDR1 ENHRY, CDR2 SYGVKD. The CDR3: CAIRGIQGDYGYTF. DNA of the CDR3: TGTGCCATCAGAGGGATTCAGGGGGACTATGGCTACACCTTC.

This clone was recorded once. This chain links TRBV29-1 with TRBJ2-3; D unclear. There are 14 residues in the CDR3. V was trimmed by 6 bases and J by 2 bases, leaving 15 bases between them. Germline V gene data show CDR1 as SQVTM and CDR2 as ANQGSEA. CDR3 loop: CSVANIKNTDTQYF. The CDR3 coding sequence is TGCAGCGTCGCAAATATTAAGAACACAGATACGCAGTATTTT.

This clone was detected only a few times. The genes are TRBV30 and TRBJ1-1, with D possibly TRBD1 on 6 matching bases. CDR1 and CDR2 from the germline V gene are GTSNPN and SVGIG (reference sequence). The CDR3 covers 12 residues. The ends were cut back, 8 bases at V and 4 bases at J, with 14 bases in the middle. CDR3 amino acids: CATRQEGTEAFF. CDR3 bases: TGTGCCACCCGACAGGAGGGCACTGAAGCTTTCTTT.

The V and J genes are TRBV27 and TRBJ1-5; D uncertain. V dropped 3 bases and J dropped 6 bases, with 15 bases sitting between them. Germline CDR1 MNHEY, CDR2 SMNVEV (reference sequence). CDR3 length: 15 amino acids. The CDR3 loop reads CASSLNPGSGQPQHF. DNA for the CDR3: TGTGCCAGCAGTTTGAACCCCGGGAGCGGTCAGCCCCAGCATTTT.

V and J are TRBV27 and TRBJ2-7; 10 nucleotides align to TRBD1. With 3 bases clipped from V and 10 bases from J, the junction kept 3 bases outside the gene matches. This CDR3 spans 12 amino acids. The V gene's germline CDR1 is MNHEY and CDR2 SMNVEV (reference sequence). CDR3 residues: CASSLTGGNQYF. CDR3 nucleotides: TGTGCCAGCAGTTTGACAGGGGGCAATCAGTACTTC.

CDR3 sequence (DNA): TGTGCCAGCAGCCCTGGACTAGCGGGGGCCTCCAGCTCCTACGAGCAGTACTTC. Amino acid sequence: CASSPGLAGASSSYEQYF. This chain uses TRBV7-3 with TRBJ2-7; 13 bases map to TRBD2. There are 18 residues in the CDR3. Germline CDR1 and CDR2: SGHTA and FQGTGA. Germline trimming cut 5 bases from V and 0 bases from J; bases unmatched to any gene: 10.

The genes are TRBV4-2 and TRBJ1-4; D remains ambiguous. The CDR3 spans 15 residues. Trimming stripped 1 base from V and 8 bases from J, with 14 bases between. The germline gives CDR1 LGHNA, CDR2 YNFKEQ. This chain's CDR3 is CASSQVGQVGEKLFF. CDR3 nucleotide sequence: TGTGCCAGCAGCCAAGTCGGGCAGGTCGGGGAAAAACTGTTTTTT.

The chain has TRBV7-3 and TRBJ2-1; TRBD2 matches 8 bases. Germline trimming cut 2 bases from V and 5 bases from J; bases unmatched to any gene: 8. The CDR3 length is 16 residues. Germline lookup yields CDR1 SGHTA and CDR2 FQGTGA. The CDR3 DNA is TGTGCCAGCAGCTTAGGGGCGGGAGGCCTCGACAATGAGCAGTTCTTC. This codes for CASSLGAGGLDNEQFF.

J is TRBJ1-3 and V is TRBV5-5, with D hard to call. This CDR3 region has 15 residues. V shed 4 bases and J shed 0 bases, with 11 bases lying between them. Germline lookup yields CDR1 SGHKS and CDR2 YYEKEE (reference sequence). CDR3 sequence (DNA): TGTGCCAGCAGCACCGAGGGTTACTCTGGAAACACCATATATTTT. It yields the protein CASSTEGYSGNTIYF.

The rearrangement links TRBV9 to TRBJ2-7, with 10 bases lining up with TRBD2. The length of the CDR3 is 16 residues. V shed 3 bases and J 3 bases; nucleotides not matched to a gene: 9. CDR1 is SGDLS and CDR2 is YYNGEE in the germline V gene. CDR3 DNA sequence: TGTGCCAGCAGCGGCGGGACTAGCGAGAGCGACTACGAGCAGTACTTC. Its protein product is CASSGGTSESDYEQYF.

This chain links TRBV9 with TRBJ1-5; the D is unclear. The V end was cut by 4 bases, the J end by 7 bases, with 15 bases between. The CDR3 has 14 residues. Germline lookup yields CDR1 SGDLS and CDR2 YYNGEE. The CDR3 here is CASSPSEGGQPQHF. The CDR3, as DNA: TGTGCCAGCAGCCCGTCCGAGGGTGGGCAGCCCCAGCATTTT.

Here the CDR3 reads CASSYNREASGNTIYF. DNA for the CDR3: TGTGCCAGCAGTTACAACAGGGAAGCATCGGGAAACACCATATATTTT. The V and J genes are TRBV6-5 and TRBJ1-3; TRBD1 is a possible D gene (6 bases). Trimming took 2 bases from V and 4 from J, leaving 15 bases between them. The CDR3 contains 16 residues. CDR1 and CDR2 from the germline V gene are MNHEY and SVGAGI.

As for this clone: Compared with germline, one end of the junction differs, possibly owing to a read error. This sequence joins TRBV5-6 and TRBJ1-2, with 9 bases matching TRBD1. This CDR3 has 14 amino acids. In germline, CDR1 is SGHDT, CDR2 YYEEEE. The CDR3 DNA is TGTGCCAGCAGCTGGGCTGACAGGGGGTATGACTACACCTTC. Its translation is CASSWADRGYDYTF.

The chain uses TRBV6-1 and TRBJ2-7; D remains ambiguous. CDR3 length equals 13 residues. CDR1 and CDR2 (germline): MNHNS, SASEGT. V lost 11 bases and J 0 bases, leaving 14 bases between the germline ends. The DNA of the CDR3 is TGTGCCGGCTCTACAGAGAGCTCCTACGAGCAGTACTTC. This codes for CAGSTESSYEQYF.

The chain joins TRBV6-1 to TRBJ2-1; D is tentatively TRBD1 or TRBD2 (7 bases each). Trimming took 10 bases from V and 3 from J, leaving 19 bases between them. This CDR3 contains 15 residues. Per germline, CDR1 MNHNS and CDR2 SASEGT. The CDR3 loop reads CAIPGGEGDYNEQFF. The CDR3 coding sequence is TGTGCCATCCCAGGGGGGGAGGGGGACTACAATGAGCAGTTCTTC.

V gene TRBV27 combines with J gene TRBJ1-1; a possible D gene is TRBD1 (6 bases). The germline V gene encodes CDR1 MNHEY and CDR2 SMNVEV (reference sequence). V shed 3 bases and J shed 3 bases, with 14 bases lying between them. This CDR3 is 15 amino acids long. The CDR3 loop is CASSLSGGLDTEAFF. The DNA for the CDR3 is TGTGCCAGCAGTTTGAGCGGGGGGCTGGACACTGAAGCTTTCTTT.

In the case of this clone: One end of the junction varies from germline; a read error may be responsible. The chain links TRBV6-1 to TRBJ2-7; D unresolved. The CDR3 consists of 11 residues. Germline V gene sequence: CDR1 MNHNS, CDR2 SASEGT. The CDR3 protein is CASSEAPDDVF. The CDR3 DNA reads TGTGCCAGCAGTGAAGCACCGGATGACGTCTTC.